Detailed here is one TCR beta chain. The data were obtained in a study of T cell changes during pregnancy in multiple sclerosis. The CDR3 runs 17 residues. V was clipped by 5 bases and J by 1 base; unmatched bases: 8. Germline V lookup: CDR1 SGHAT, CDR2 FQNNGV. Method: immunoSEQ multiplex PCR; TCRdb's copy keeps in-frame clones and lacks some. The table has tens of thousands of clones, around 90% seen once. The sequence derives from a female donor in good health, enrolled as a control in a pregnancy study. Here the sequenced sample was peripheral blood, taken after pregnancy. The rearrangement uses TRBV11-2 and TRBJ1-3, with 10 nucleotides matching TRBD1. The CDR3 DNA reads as TGTGCCAGCAGCCATGGGACAGGGGTTAGATCTGGAAACACCATATATTTT. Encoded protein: CASSHGTGVRSGNTIYF. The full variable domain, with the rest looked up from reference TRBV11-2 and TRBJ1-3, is EAGVAQSPRYKIIEKRQSVAFWCNPISGHATLYWYQQILGQGPKLLIQFQNNGVVDDSQLPKDRFSAERLKGVDSTLKIQPAKLEDSAVYLCASSHGTGVRSGNTIYFGEGSWLTVV.